This record covers a single TCR beta chain. Its antigen is as yet unknown. Once extracted for a subset, genomic DNA was divided evenly among several immunoSEQ plates. The data were produced by immunoSEQ multiplex PCR, yet TCRdb's version contains in-frame clones alone and is incomplete. The sample carries over a million clones, roughly 97% recorded once. The data stem from a study of shared clonotypes between healthy human individuals. Study-wide results and caveats: Naive subsets usually exceeded memory subsets in estimated richness.

Everyone who donated was a Caucasian adult who lived in Nashville, Tennessee. The specimen sequenced was naive CD4+ T cells sorted from blood. Regarding subset: CD45RA+ positively selected. The clonotype comes from a man aged 25 to 40 in good health.

CDR3: CASTRDSILTEAFF. The CDR3 DNA follows: TGTGCCAGCACCCGCGACAGTATTTTGACTGAAGCTTTCTTT. The gene calls are TRBV6-1 and TRBJ1-1, with D tentatively TRBD1 (5 bases). Trimming took 7 bases from V and 5 from J, leaving 17 bases between them. Germline V gives CDR1 MNHNS, CDR2 SASEGT. This CDR3 region has 14 residues.